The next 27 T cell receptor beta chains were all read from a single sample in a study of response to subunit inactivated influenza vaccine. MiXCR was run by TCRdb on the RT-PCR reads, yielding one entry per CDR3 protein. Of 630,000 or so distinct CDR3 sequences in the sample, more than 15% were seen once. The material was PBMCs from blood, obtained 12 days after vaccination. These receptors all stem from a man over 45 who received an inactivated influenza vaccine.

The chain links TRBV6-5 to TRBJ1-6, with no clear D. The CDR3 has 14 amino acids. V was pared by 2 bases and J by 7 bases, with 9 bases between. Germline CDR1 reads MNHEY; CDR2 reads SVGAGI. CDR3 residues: CASSYTLRNSPLHF. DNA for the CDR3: TGTGCCAGCAGTTACACGCTACGGAATTCACCCCTCCACTTT.

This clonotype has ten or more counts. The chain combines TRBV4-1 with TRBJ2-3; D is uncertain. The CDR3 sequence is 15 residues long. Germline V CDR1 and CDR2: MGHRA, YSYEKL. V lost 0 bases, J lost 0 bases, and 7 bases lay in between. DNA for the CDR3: TGCGCCAGCAGCCAAGACGGAACTAGCACAGATACGCAGTATTTT. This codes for CASSQDGTSTDTQYF.

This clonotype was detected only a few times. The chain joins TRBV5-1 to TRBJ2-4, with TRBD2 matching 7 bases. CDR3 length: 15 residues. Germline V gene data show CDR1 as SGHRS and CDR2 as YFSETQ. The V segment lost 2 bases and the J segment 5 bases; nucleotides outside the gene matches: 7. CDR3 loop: CASSFRRGGENIQYF. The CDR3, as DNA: TGCGCCAGCAGCTTTCGGAGGGGAGGGGAAAACATTCAGTACTTC. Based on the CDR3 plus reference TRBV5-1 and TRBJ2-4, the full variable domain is KAGVTQTPRYLIKTRGQQVTLSCSPISGHRSVSWYQQTPGQGLQFLFEYFSETQRNKGNFPGRFSGRQFSNSRSEMNVSTLELGDSALYLCASSFRRGGENIQYFGAGTRLSVL.

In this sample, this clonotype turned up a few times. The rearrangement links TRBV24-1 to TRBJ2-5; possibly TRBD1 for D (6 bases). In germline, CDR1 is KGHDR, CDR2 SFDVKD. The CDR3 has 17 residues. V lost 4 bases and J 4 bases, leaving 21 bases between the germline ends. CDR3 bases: TGTGCCACCAGTGACCCGGAGAGGGGGACGTACGGAGAGACCCAGTACTTC. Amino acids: CATSDPERGTYGETQYF.

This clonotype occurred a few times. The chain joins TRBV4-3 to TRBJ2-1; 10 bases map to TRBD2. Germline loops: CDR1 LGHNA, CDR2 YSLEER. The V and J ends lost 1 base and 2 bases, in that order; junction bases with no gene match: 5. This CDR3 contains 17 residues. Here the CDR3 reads CASSQGIAGGAYNEQFF. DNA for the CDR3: TGCGCCAGCAGCCAAGGAATAGCGGGGGGAGCCTACAATGAGCAGTTCTTC.

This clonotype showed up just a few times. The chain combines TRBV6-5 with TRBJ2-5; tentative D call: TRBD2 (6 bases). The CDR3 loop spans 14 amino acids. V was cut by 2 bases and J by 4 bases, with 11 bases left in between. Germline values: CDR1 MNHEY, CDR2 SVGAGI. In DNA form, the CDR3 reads TGTGCCAGCAGTTACCCCCAGGGAGGAGAGACCCAGTACTTC. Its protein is CASSYPQGGETQYF.

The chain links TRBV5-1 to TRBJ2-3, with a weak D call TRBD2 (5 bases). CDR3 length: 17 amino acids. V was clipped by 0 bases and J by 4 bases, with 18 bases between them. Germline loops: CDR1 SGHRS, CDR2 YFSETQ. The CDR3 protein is CASSLAGYTRGADTQYF. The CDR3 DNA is TGCGCCAGCAGCTTGGCTGGTTACACCCGGGGAGCAGATACGCAGTATTTT.

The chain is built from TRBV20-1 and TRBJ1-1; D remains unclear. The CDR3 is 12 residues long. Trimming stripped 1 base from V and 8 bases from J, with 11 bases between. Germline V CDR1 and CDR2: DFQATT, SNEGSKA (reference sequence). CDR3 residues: CSARVGGSEAFF. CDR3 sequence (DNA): TGCAGTGCTAGAGTTGGAGGGTCCGAAGCTTTCTTT.

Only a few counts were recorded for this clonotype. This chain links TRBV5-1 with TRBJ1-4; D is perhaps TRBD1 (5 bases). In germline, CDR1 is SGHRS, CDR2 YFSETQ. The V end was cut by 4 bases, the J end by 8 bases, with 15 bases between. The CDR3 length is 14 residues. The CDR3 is CASSQGEVGEKLFF. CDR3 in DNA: TGCGCCAGCAGCCAAGGGGAGGTAGGGGAAAAACTGTTTTTT.

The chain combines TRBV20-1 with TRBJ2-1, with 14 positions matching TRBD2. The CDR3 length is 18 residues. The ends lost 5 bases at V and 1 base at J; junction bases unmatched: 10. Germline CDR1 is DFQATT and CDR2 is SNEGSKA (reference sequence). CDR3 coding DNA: TGCAGTGCTCCCATATCCGGACTAGCGGGGGGATCCTACAATGAGCAGTTCTTC. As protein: CSAPISGLAGGSYNEQFF.

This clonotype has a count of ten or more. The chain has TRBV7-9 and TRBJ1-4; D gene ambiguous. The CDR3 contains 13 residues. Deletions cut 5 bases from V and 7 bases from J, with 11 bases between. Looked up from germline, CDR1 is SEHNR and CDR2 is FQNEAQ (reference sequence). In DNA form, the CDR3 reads TGTGCCAGCAGCCCTACCATGGGTGAAAAACTGTTTTTT. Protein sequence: CASSPTMGEKLFF.

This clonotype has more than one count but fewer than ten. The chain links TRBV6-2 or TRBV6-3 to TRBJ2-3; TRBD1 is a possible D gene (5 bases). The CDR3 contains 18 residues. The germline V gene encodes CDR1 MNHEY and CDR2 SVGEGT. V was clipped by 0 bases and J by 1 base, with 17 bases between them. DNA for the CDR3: TGTGCCAGCAGTTACTCGTCGCCAGGGTCTGGGGGCACAGATACGCAGTATTTT. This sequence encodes CASSYSSPGSGGTDTQYF.

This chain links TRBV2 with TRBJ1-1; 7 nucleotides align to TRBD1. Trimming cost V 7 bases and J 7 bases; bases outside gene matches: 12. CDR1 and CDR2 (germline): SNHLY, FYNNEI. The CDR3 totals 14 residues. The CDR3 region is CASNKDRFGDEAFF. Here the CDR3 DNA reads TGTGCCAGCAATAAGGACAGGTTTGGGGATGAAGCTTTCTTT.

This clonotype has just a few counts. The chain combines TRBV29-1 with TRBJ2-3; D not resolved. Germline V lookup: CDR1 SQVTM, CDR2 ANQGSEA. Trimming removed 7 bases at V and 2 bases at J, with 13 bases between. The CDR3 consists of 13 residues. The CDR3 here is CSGKTTLTDTQYF. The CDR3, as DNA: TGCAGCGGAAAGACAACCCTCACAGATACGCAGTATTTT.

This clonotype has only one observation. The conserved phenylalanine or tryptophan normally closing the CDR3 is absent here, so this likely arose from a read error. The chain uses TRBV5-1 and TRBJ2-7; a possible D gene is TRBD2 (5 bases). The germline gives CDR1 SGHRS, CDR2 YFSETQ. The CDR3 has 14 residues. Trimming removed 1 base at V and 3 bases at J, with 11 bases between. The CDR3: CASSLRSGHYEQYS. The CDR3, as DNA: TGCGCCAGCAGCTTGCGGAGCGGCCACTACGAGCAGTACTCC.

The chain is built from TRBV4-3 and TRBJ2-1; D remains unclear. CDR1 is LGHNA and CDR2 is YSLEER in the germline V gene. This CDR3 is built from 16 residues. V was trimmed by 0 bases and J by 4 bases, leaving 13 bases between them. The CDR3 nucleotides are TGCGCCAGCAGCCAAGATCGGTCCGGTTTTTACAATGAGCAGTTCTTC. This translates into CASSQDRSGFYNEQFF.

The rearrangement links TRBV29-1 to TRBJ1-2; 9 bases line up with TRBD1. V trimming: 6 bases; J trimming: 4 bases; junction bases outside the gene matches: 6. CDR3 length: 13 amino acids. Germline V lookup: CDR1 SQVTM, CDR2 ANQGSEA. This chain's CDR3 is CSVTDRGGYGYTF. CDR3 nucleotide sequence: TGCAGCGTGACGGACAGGGGCGGCTATGGCTACACCTTC. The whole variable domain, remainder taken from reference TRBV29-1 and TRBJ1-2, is SAVISQKPSRDICQRGTSLTIQCQVDSQVTMMFWYRQQPGQSLTLIATANQGSEATYESGFVIDKFPISRPNLTFSTLTVSNMSPEDSSIYLCSVTDRGGYGYTFGSGTRLTVV.

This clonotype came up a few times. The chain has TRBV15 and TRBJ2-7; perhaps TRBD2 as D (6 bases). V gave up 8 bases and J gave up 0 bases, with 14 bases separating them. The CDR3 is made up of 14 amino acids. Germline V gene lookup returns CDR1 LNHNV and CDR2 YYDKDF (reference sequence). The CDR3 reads CATSRRGLSYEQYF. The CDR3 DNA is TGTGCCACCTCCCGGAGGGGACTCTCCTACGAGCAGTACTTC.

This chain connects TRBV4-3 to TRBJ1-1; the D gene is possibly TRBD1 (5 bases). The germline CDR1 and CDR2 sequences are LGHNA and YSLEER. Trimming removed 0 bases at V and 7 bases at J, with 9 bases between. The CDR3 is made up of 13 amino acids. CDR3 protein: CASSQDRDVEAFF. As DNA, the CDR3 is TGCGCCAGCAGCCAAGATAGGGACGTTGAAGCTTTCTTT.

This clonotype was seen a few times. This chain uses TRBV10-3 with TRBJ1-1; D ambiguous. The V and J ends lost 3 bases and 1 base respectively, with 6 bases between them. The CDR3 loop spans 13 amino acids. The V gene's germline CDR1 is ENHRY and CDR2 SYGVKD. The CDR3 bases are TGTGCCATCAGTGAAACAGAGAACACTGAAGCTTTCTTT. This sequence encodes CAISETENTEAFF.

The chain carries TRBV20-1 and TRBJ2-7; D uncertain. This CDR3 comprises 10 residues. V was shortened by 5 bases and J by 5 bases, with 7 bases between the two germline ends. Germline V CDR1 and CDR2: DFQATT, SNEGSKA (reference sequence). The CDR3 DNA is TGCAGTGCTGCCATACACGAGCAGTACTTC. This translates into CSAAIHEQYF.

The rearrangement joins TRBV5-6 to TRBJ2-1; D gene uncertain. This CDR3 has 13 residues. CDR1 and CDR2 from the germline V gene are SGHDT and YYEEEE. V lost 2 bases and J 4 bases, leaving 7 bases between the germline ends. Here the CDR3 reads CASSFLDYNEQFF. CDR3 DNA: TGTGCCAGCAGCTTTCTTGATTACAATGAGCAGTTCTTC.

The CDR3 loop is CASSSGTAESNQPQHF. The CDR3 DNA sequence: TGTGCCAGCAGCTCCGGGACAGCGGAGTCCAATCAGCCCCAGCATTTT. V is TRBV3-1 and J is TRBJ1-5; 7 bases are shared with TRBD1. Trimming removed 5 bases from V and 3 bases from J; junction bases left unmatched: 10. Germline loops: CDR1 LGHDT, CDR2 YNNKEL (reference sequence). CDR3 length equals 16 residues.

CDR3 loop: CASSPHGVSSYEQYF. DNA for the CDR3: TGTGCCAGCAGCCCCCATGGAGTATCCTCCTACGAGCAGTACTTC. J is TRBJ2-7 and V is TRBV7-2; the D is unclear. V shed 5 bases and J shed 0 bases, with 14 bases lying between them. The germline gives CDR1 SGHTA, CDR2 FQGNSA. There are 15 residues in the CDR3.

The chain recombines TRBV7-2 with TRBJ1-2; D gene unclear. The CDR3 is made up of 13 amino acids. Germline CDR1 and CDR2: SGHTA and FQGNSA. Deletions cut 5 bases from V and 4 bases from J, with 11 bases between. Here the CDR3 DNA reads TGTGCCAGCAGCCGACGCAAAACCTATGGCTACACCTTC. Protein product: CASSRRKTYGYTF.

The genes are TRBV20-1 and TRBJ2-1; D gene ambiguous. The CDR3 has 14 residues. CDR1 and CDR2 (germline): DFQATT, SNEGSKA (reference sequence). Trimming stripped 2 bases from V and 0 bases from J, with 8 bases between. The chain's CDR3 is CSARQLNSYNEQFF. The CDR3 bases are TGCAGTGCTAGACAGCTAAACTCCTACAATGAGCAGTTCTTC.

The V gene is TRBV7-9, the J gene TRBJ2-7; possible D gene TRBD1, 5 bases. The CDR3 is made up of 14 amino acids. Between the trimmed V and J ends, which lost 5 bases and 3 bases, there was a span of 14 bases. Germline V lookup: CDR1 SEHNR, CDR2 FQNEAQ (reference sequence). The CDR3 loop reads CASSTPLRGYEQYF. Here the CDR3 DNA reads TGTGCCAGCAGCACCCCCCTTAGGGGCTACGAGCAGTACTTC.